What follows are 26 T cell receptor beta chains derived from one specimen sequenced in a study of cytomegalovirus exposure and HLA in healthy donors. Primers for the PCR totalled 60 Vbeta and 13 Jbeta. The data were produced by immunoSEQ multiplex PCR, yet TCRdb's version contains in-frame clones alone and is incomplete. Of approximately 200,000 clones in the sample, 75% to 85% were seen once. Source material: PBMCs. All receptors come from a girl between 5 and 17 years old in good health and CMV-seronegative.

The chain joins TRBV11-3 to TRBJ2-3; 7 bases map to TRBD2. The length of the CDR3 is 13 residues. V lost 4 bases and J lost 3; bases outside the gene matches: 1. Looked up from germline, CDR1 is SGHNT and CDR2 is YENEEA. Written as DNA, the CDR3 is TGTGCCAGCAGCTCTAGCGGAACAGATACGCAGTATTTT. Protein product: CASSSSGTDTQYF.

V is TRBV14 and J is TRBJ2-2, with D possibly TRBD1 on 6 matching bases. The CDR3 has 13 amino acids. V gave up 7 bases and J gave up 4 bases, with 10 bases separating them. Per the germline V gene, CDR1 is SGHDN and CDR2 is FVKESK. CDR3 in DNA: TGTGCCAGCAAAACAGGGAGCACCGGGGAGCTGTTTTTT. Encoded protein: CASKTGSTGELFF.

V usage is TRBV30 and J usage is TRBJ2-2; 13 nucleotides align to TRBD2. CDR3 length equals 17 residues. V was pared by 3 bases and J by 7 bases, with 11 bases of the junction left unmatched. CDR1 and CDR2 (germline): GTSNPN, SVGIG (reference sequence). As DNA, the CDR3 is TGTGCCTGGAGACAGGGGGCAACTAGCGGGAGGGTCGGGGAGCTGTTTTTT. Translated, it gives CAWRQGATSGRVGELFF.

The CDR3 loop is CASLVGEATEAFF. The CDR3 nucleotides are TGTGCCAGCCTCGTAGGGGAGGCCACTGAAGCTTTCTTT. The rearrangement links TRBV2 to TRBJ1-1; possibly TRBD1 for D (5 bases). The length of the CDR3 is 13 residues. CDR1 and CDR2 from the germline V gene are SNHLY and FYNNEI. The germline V and J ends were trimmed by 8 bases and 4 bases, with 14 bases remaining between them.

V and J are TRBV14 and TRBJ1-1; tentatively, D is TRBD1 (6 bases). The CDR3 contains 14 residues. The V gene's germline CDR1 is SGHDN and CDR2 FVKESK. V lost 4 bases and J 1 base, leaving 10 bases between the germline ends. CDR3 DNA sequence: TGTGCCAGCAGCCTAGGGGGGGGGAACACTGAAGCTTTCTTT. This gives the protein CASSLGGGNTEAFF.

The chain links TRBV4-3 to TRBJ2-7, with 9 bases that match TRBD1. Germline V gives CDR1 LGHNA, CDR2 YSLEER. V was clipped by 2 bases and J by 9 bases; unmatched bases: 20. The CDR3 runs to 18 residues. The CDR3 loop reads CASSQLGGQGRIFRGQYF. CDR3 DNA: TGCGCCAGCAGCCAACTGGGGGGACAGGGAAGGATCTTCAGGGGGCAGTACTTC.

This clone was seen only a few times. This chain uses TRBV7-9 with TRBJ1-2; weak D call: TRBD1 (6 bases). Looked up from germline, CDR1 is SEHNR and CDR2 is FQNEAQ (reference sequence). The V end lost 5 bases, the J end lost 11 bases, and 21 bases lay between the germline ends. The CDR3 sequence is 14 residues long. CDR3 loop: CASSVSGDHRRYTF. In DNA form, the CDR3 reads TGTGCCAGCAGCGTCTCAGGGGACCATAGGCGGTACACCTTC.

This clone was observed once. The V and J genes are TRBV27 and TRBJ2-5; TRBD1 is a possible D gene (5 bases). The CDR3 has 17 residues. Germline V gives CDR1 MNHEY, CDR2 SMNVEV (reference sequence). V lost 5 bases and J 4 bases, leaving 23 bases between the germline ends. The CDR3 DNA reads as TGTGCCAGCAGTCCACGAAGGGGCAGGGCTATATCAGAGACCCAGTACTTC. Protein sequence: CASSPRRGRAISETQYF.

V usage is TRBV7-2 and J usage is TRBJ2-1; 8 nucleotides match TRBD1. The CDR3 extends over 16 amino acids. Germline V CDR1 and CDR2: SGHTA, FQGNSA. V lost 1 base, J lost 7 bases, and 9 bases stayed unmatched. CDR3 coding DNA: TGTGCCAGCAGCTTAGTGTCAGGGGGCACTAGTAATGAGCAGTTCTTC. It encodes CASSLVSGGTSNEQFF. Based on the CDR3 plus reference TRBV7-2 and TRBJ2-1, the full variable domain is GAGVSQSPSNKVTEKGKDVELRCDPISGHTALYWYRQSLGQGLEFLIYFQGNSAPDKSGLPSDRFSAERTGGSVSTLTIQRTQQEDSAVYLCASSLVSGGTSNEQFFGPGTRLTVL.

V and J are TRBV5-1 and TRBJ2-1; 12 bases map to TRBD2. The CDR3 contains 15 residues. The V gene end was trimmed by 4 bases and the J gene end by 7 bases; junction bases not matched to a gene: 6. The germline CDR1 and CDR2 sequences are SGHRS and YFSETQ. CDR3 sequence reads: CASSPELAGGNEQFF. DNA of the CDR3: TGCGCCAGCAGCCCCGAACTAGCGGGGGGTAATGAGCAGTTCTTC. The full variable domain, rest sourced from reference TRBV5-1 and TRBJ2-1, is KAGVTQTPRYLIKTRGQQVTLSCSPISGHRSVSWYQQTPGQGLQFLFEYFSETQRNKGNFPGRFSGRQFSNSRSEMNVSTLELGDSALYLCASSPELAGGNEQFFGPGTRLTVL.

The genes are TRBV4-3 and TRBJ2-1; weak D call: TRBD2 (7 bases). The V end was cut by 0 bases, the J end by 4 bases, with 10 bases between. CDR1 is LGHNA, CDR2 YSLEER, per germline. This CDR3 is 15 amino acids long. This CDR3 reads CASSQEGGTYNEQFF. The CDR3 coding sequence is TGCGCCAGCAGCCAAGAGGGGGGGACATACAATGAGCAGTTCTTC.

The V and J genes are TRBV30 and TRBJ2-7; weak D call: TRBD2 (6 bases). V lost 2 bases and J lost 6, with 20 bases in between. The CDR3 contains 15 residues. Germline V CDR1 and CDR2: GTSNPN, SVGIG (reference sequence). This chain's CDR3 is CAWSPKNAGTSEQYF. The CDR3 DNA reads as TGTGCCTGGAGTCCTAAAAACGCGGGGACTTCCGAGCAGTACTTC. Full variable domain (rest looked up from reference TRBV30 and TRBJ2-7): SQTIHQWPATLVQPVGSPLSLECTVEGTSNPNLYWYRQAAGRGLQLLFYSVGIGQISSEVPQNLSASRPQDRQFILSSKKLLLSDSGFYLCAWSPKNAGTSEQYFGPGTRLTVT.

CDR3 region: CASSFSFRVSNSPLHF. The CDR3 DNA reads TGTGCCAGCAGCTTTTCGTTCAGGGTTAGTAATTCACCCCTCCACTTT. The chain employs TRBV28 and TRBJ1-6, with a weak D call TRBD1 (5 bases). Trimming took off 6 bases at V and 6 bases at J, with 18 bases between the two ends. The CDR3 contains 16 residues. The germline CDR1 and CDR2 sequences are MDHEN and SYDVKM.

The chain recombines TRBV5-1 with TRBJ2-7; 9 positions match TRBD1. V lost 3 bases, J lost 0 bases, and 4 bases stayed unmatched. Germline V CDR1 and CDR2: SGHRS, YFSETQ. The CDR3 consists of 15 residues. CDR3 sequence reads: CASSSGQGNSYEQYF. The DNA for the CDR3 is TGCGCCAGCAGCTCCGGACAGGGGAACTCCTACGAGCAGTACTTC.

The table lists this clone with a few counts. The CDR3, as DNA: TGTGCCAGCAGGTGGAGACAGGGGGGAACTGAAGCTTTCTTT. Its protein is CASRWRQGGTEAFF. The chain employs TRBV13 and TRBJ1-1, with 9 bases matching TRBD1. This CDR3 region has 14 residues. With V trimmed by 6 bases and J by 5 bases, 7 bases remained unmatched. The germline V gene has CDR1 PRHDT and CDR2 FYEKMQ (reference sequence).

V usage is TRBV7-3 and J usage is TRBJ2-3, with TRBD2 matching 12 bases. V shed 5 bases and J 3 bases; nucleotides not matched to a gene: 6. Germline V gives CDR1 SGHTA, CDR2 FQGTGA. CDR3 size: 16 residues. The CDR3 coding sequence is TGTGCCAGCAGCCCTCCTAGCGGGGGGGCAACAGATACGCAGTATTTT. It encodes CASSPPSGGATDTQYF. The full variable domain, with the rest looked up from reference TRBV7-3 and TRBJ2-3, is GAGVSQTPSNKVTEKGKYVELRCDPISGHTALYWYRQSLGQGPEFLIYFQGTGAADDSGLPNDRFFAVRPEGSVSTLKIQRTERGDSAVYLCASSPPSGGATDTQYFGPGTRLTVL.

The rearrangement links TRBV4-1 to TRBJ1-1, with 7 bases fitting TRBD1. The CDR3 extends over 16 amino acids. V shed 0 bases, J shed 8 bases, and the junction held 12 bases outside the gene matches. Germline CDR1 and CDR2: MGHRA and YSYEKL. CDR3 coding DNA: TGCGCCAGCAGCCAAGATTCCCGGGGGATCAGGGGGGAAGCTTTCTTT. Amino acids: CASSQDSRGIRGEAFF.

CDR3 loop: CASSFLHTEAFF. CDR3 in DNA: TGTGCCAGCAGCTTTCTACACACTGAAGCTTTCTTT. The V and J genes are TRBV7-9 and TRBJ1-1; D not certain. The CDR3 loop spans 12 amino acids. Germline V gene lookup returns CDR1 SEHNR and CDR2 FQNEAQ (reference sequence). Trimming removed 3 bases at V and 3 bases at J, with 5 bases between.

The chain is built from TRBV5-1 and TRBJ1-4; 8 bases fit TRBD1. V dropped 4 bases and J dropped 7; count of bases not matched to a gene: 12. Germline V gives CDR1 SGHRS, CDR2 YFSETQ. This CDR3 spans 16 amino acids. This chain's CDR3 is CASSQEGQGGGEKLFF. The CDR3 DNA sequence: TGCGCCAGCAGCCAAGAAGGACAGGGAGGCGGTGAAAAACTGTTTTTT.

The CDR3 DNA reads as TGTGCCAGCAGCGTATATGTAGCGGGAGGAGATACGCAGTATTTT. This codes for CASSVYVAGGDTQYF. The genes are TRBV9 and TRBJ2-3; the match to TRBD2 covers 10 bases. The CDR3 has 15 amino acids. CDR1 is SGDLS, CDR2 YYNGEE, per germline. Trimming removed 1 base from V and 5 bases from J; junction bases left unmatched: 4.

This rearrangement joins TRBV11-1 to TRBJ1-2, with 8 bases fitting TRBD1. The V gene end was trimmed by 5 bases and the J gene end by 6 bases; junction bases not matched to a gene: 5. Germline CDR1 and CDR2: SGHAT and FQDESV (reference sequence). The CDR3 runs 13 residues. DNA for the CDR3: TGTGCCAGCAGCCGACAGGGGCCGGATGGCTACACCTTC. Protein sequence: CASSRQGPDGYTF.

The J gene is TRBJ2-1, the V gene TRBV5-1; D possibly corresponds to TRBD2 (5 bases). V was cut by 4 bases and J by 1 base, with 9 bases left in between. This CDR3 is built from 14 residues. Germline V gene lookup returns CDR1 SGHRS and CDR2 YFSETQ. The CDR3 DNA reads TGCGCCAGCAGCCCGGACTTGTCCTACAATGAGCAGTTCTTC. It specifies CASSPDLSYNEQFF.

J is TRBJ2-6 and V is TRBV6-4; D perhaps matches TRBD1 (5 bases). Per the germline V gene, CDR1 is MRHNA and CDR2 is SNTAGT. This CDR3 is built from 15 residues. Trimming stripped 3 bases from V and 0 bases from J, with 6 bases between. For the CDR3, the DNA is TGTGCCAGCAGTGAACAGGTCTCTGGGGCCAACGTCCTGACTTTC. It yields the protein CASSEQVSGANVLTF.

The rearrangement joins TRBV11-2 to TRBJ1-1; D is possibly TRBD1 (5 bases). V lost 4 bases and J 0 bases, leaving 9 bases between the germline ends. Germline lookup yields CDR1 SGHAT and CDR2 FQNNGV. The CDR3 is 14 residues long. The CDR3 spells CASSSPGLNTEAFF. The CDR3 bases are TGTGCCAGCAGCTCTCCAGGGTTGAACACTGAAGCTTTCTTT. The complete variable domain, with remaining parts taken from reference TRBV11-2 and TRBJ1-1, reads EAGVAQSPRYKIIEKRQSVAFWCNPISGHATLYWYQQILGQGPKLLIQFQNNGVVDDSQLPKDRFSAERLKGVDSTLKIQPAKLEDSAVYLCASSSPGLNTEAFFGQGTRLTVV.

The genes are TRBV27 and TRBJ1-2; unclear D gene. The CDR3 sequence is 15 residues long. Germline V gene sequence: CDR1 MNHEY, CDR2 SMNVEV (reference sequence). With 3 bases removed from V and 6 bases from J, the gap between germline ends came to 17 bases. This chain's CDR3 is CASSFEARRYDGYTF. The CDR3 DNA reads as TGTGCCAGCAGTTTCGAGGCAAGGAGGTACGATGGCTACACCTTC.

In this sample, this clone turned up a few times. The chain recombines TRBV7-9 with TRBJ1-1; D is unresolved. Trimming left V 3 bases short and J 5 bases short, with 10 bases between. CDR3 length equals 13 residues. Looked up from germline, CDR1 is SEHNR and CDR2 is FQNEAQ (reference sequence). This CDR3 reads CASSFSGETEAFF. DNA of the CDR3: TGTGCCAGCAGCTTCTCCGGGGAAACTGAAGCTTTCTTT.